This T cell receptor beta chain was obtained from a study of OX40 agonist ivuxolimab in advanced cancers. About the research overall: Patients were given ivuxolimab, an antibody that agonizes OX40 (CD134). All patients had ivuxolimab intravenously every 2 weeks at 0.01 to 10 mg/kg. Study-wide results and limits: Partly responding patients at 0.1-3.0 mg/kg showed some of the smallest clonal expansion.

Notes on this clone: Its antigen is unidentified.

CDR1 MDHEN and CDR2 SYDVKM come from the germline V gene. The CDR3 contains 15 residues. V lost 6 bases to trimming and J lost 2 bases, with 14 bases between them. Sequencing used immunoSEQ multiplex PCR; TCRdb keeps in-frame clones, though not all of them. This table has 65,000 to 90,000 clones, around nine tenths appearing once. Sequencing was performed on CD4+ or CD8+ T cells sorted from blood, taken in a trial of the OX40 agonist ivuxolimab. The TCR originated in an adult with an advanced solid tumor such as melanoma, head and neck, liver or kidney cancer. This chain connects TRBV28 to TRBJ1-5; a weak D match, TRBD1 (5 bases). The CDR3 bases are TGTGCCAGCAGCCCAGGGAAGATTGGCAATCAGCCCCAGCATTTT. It translates to CASSPGKIGNQPQHF.